Reported below is one T cell receptor beta chain. Its antigen is as yet unknown. These data come from a study of cytomegalovirus exposure and HLA in healthy donors. TCRdb's copy holds only in-frame clones and misses some; the assay was immunoSEQ multiplex PCR. The sample shows 90,000 to 150,000 clones, 85% to 90% of them seen only once. Study-wide findings and caveats: A classifier reportedly called cytomegalovirus status with high sensitivity and specificity. First-cohort TCR clusters were later found to tend to co-occur in the 120 or so validation repertoires.

The V gene end was trimmed by 3 bases and the J gene end by 7 bases; junction bases not matched to a gene: 13. CDR1 is SGHTS and CDR2 is YDEGEE in the germline V gene. This CDR3 contains 16 residues. The TCR was taken from a woman younger than 45 in good health and CMV-seronegative. The sample comprised PBMCs. This sequence joins TRBV5-8 and TRBJ2-1; 7 positions match TRBD2. The CDR3 region is CASSSYGTKAGNEQFF. For the CDR3, the DNA is TGTGCCAGCAGCTCTTATGGGACCAAAGCGGGGAATGAGCAGTTCTTC.